This entry concerns a single T cell receptor beta chain. PCR used 60 Vbeta primers and 13 Jbeta primers. Original processing methods: Later, 80 million or so unique TCR beta chains were counted in an analysis, and roughly 11 million of them were shared. The assay was immunoSEQ multiplex PCR, and TCRdb's table has in-frame clones only and misses some. V and J calls and clone size are given by that table; D and trimming were obtained from the DNA. The sample data list about 70,000 clones. This entry comes from a study of cytomegalovirus exposure and HLA in healthy donors. Study in general: From HLA-typed donors, an early data release held approximately 85 million unique TCRs.

CDR3 length equals 17 residues. V trimming: 2 bases; J trimming: 5 bases; junction bases outside the gene matches: 10. Germline CDR1 LGHNA, CDR2 YNFKEQ. This chain uses TRBV4-2 with TRBJ2-1; 9 bases are a match to TRBD2. The TCR originated in a woman aged 30 to 39 in good health and CMV-seronegative. The source material was PBMCs. The CDR3 DNA reads as TGTGCCAGCAGCCAAATTAACCAGCGGGGGGCCGACAATGAGCAGTTCTTC. It yields the protein CASSQINQRGADNEQFF.